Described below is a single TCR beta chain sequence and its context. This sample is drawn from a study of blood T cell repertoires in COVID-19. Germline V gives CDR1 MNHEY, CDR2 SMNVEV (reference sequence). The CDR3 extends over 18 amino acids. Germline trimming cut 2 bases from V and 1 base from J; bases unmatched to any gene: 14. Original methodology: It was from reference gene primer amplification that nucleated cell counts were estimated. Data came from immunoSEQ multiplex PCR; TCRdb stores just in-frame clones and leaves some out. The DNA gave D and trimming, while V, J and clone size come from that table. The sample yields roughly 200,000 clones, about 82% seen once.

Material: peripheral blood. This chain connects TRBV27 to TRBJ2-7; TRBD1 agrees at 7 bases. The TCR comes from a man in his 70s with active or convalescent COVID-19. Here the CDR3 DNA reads TGTGCCAGCAGTTTAATGGGGGAGACAGGGACGGGGTCCTACGAGCAGTACTTC. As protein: CASSLMGETGTGSYEQYF.